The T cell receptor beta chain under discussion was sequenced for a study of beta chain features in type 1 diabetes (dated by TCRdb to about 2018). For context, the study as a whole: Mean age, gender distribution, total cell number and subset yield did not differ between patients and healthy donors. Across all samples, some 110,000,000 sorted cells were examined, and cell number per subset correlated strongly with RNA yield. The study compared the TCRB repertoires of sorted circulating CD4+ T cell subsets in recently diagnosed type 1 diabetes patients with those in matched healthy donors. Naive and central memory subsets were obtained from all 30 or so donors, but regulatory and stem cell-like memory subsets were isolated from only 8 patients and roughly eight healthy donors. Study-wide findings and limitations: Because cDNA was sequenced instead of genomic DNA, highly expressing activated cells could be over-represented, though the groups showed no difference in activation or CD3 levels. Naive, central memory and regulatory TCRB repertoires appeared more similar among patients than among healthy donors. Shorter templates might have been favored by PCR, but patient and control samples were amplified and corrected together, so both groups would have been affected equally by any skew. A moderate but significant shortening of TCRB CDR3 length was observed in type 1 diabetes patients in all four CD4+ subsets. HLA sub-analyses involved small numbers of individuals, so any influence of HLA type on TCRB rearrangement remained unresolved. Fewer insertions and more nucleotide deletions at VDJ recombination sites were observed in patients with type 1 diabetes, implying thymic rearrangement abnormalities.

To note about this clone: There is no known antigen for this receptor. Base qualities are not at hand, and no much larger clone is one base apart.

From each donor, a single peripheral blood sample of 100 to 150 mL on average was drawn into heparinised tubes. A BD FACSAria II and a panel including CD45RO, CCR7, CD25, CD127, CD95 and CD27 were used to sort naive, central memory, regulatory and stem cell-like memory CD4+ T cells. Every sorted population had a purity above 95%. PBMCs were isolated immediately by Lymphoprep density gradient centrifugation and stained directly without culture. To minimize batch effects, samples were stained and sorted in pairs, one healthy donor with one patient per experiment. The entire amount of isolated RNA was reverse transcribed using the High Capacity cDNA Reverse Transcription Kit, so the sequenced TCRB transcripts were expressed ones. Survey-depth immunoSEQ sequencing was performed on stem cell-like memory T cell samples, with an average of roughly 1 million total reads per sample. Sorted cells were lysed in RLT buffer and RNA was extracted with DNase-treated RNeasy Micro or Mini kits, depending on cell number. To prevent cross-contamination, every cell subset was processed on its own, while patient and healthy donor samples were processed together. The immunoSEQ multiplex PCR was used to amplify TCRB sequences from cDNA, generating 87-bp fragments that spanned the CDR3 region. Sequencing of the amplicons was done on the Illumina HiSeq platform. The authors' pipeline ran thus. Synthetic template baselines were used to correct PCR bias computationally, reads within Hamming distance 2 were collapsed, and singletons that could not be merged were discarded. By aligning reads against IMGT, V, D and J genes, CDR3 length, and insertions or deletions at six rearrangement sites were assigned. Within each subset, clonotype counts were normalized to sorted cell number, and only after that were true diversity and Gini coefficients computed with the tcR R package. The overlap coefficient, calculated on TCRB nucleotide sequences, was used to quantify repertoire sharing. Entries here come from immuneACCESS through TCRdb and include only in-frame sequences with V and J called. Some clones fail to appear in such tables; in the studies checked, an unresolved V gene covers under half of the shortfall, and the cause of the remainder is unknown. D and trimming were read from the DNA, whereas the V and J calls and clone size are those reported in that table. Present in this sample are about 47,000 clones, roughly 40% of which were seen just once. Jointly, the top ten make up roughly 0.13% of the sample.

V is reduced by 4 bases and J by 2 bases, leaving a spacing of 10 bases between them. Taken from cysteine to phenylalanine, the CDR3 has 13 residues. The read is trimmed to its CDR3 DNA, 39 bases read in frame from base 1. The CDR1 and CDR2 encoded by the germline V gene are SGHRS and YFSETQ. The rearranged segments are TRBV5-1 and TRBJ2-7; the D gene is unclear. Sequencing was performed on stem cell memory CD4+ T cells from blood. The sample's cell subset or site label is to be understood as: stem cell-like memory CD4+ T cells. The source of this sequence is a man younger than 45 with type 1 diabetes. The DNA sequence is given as TGCGCCAGCAGCGCAGGTTATACCTACGAGCAGTACTTC. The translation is CASSAGYTYEQYF.